Presented here are 28 T cell receptor beta chains from one specimen sequenced in a study of T cell repertoires in cytomegalovirus infection. Their specific antigens are unknown. One entry per CDR3 protein results from TCRdb running MiXCR on the reads. The table records 830,000 or so distinct CDR3 sequences, 30% to 35% of them present only once. Material: cultured CD8+ T cells from PBMCs, obtained from culture after CMV antigen stimulation. The receptors originated from a human donor in good health (CMV status not recorded). Some clones in this sample may be carry-over from other donors' samples.

The rearrangement uses TRBV28 and TRBJ1-5; D is ambiguous. Germline lookup yields CDR1 MDHEN and CDR2 SYDVKM. Trimming stripped 10 bases from V and 2 bases from J, with 18 bases between. The length of the CDR3 is 15 residues. This CDR3 reads CANSTPEGGNQPQHF. The CDR3 DNA sequence: TGTGCCAACAGCACCCCCGAGGGTGGCAATCAGCCCCAGCATTTT.

The J gene is TRBJ1-2, the V gene TRBV5-4, with D maybe TRBD1 (6 bases). V gave up 0 bases and J gave up 4 bases, with 19 bases separating them. The CDR3 consists of 17 residues. Germline CDR1 SGHNT, CDR2 YYREEE (reference sequence). The CDR3 protein is CASSLEAGGLRGYGYTF. As DNA, the CDR3 is TGTGCCAGCAGCTTGGAGGCGGGGGGGCTACGAGGCTATGGCTACACCTTC.

This clonotype was counted a few times. This chain links TRBV2 with TRBJ1-2, with 7 bases matching TRBD1. Germline lookup yields CDR1 SNHLY and CDR2 FYNNEI. The V and J ends lost 3 bases and 4 bases, in that order; junction bases with no gene match: 11. This CDR3 spans 16 amino acids. CDR3 in amino acids: CASSDPSGGVGYGYTF. The CDR3 DNA reads TGTGCCAGCAGTGATCCATCAGGGGGAGTGGGCTATGGCTACACCTTC.

V and J are TRBV28 and TRBJ2-3; possible D gene TRBD2, 6 bases. V lost 3 bases and J lost 2, with 12 bases in between. The germline gives CDR1 MDHEN, CDR2 SYDVKM. The CDR3 is made up of 15 amino acids. CDR3 in amino acids: CASSFTRGLTDTQYF. The DNA for the CDR3 is TGTGCCAGCAGTTTCACACGGGGACTCACAGATACGCAGTATTTT.

The chain uses TRBV20-1 and TRBJ1-5; tentatively, D is TRBD1 (5 bases). CDR3 length equals 13 residues. V was shortened by 1 base and J by 6 bases, with 10 bases between the two germline ends. Germline CDR1 DFQATT, CDR2 SNEGSKA (reference sequence). The CDR3, as DNA: TGCAGTGCTAGAGTCTTAGGGGCTCAGCCCCAGCATTTT. Its translation: CSARVLGAQPQHF.

The chain is built from TRBV7-9 and TRBJ1-1; D might be TRBD1 (5 bases). This CDR3 is built from 15 residues. V lost 4 bases to trimming and J lost 4 bases, with 16 bases between them. The germline CDR1 and CDR2 sequences are SEHNR and FQNEAQ (reference sequence). CDR3 amino acids: CASSSYWRGSTEAFF. As DNA, the CDR3 is TGTGCCAGCAGCTCTTACTGGAGGGGTAGCACTGAAGCTTTCTTT.

This clonotype was detected a few times. The V gene is TRBV4-1, the J gene TRBJ2-2; 14 bases align to TRBD2. Per the germline V gene, CDR1 is MGHRA and CDR2 is YSYEKL. The V gene end was trimmed by 4 bases and the J gene end by 4 bases; junction bases not matched to a gene: 8. CDR3 length equals 18 residues. The chain's CDR3 is CASSLRLAGGPSTGELFF. The CDR3 nucleotides are TGCGCCAGCAGCCTAAGACTAGCGGGGGGGCCTTCCACCGGGGAGCTGTTTTTT.

Concerning this clonotype itself: The junction differs from germline at one of its ends, possibly a read error. The V call is TRBV6-2 or TRBV6-3, the J call TRBJ1-1; D possibly corresponds to TRBD1 (6 bases). Germline assignment: CDR1 MNHEY and CDR2 SVGEGT. The CDR3 has 17 amino acids. The CDR3 spells CASSDSRGPSVETEAFF. The CDR3 nucleotides are TGTGCCAGCAGTGACTCGCGGGGGCCTTCGGTAGAGACTGAAGCTTTCTTT.

The rearrangement uses TRBV6-2 or TRBV6-3 and TRBJ2-7, with D tentatively TRBD1 (6 bases). The germline gives CDR1 MNHEY, CDR2 SVGEGT. V was cut by 6 bases and J by 1 base, with 28 bases left in between. The CDR3 runs to 19 residues. The CDR3 reads CASSLDIGGRSPASYEQYV. The CDR3 nucleotides read TGTGCCAGCAGCCTCGACATAGGGGGAAGAAGCCCCGCGTCCTACGAGCAGTACGTC.

This clonotype has more than one count but fewer than ten. The J gene is TRBJ2-1, the V gene TRBV4-1; D tentatively fits TRBD1 or TRBD2 (6 bases each). Per germline, CDR1 MGHRA and CDR2 YSYEKL. The V gene lost 1 base and the J gene lost 7 bases, with 14 bases spanning the gap. The CDR3 totals 15 residues. The CDR3 sequence is CASSQVVRGENEQFF. CDR3 sequence (DNA): TGCGCCAGCAGCCAAGTCGTGAGGGGGGAGAATGAGCAGTTCTTC.

The rearrangement joins TRBV7-6 to TRBJ1-6; the D gene is possibly TRBD1 (5 bases). This CDR3 contains 18 residues. Germline V CDR1 and CDR2: SGHVS, FNYEAQ. V was trimmed by 2 bases and J by 9 bases, leaving 23 bases between them. In DNA, the CDR3 is TGTGCCAGCAGCTTATTTCAGGGCGGGAGTGGCCTTATTTCACCCCTCCACTTT. As protein: CASSLFQGGSGLISPLHF.

A few counts support this clonotype. The chain couples TRBV7-8 to TRBJ2-1; 15 positions agree with TRBD2. Germline values: CDR1 SGHVS, CDR2 FQNEAQ. Trimming cost V 1 base and J 10 bases; bases outside gene matches: 14. CDR3 length equals 19 residues. Here the CDR3 DNA reads TGTGCCAGCAGCTTAGGGGGCCTAGAGGGACTAGCGGGGGGCCTGGAGCAGTTCTTC. Its protein is CASSLGGLEGLAGGLEQFF.

This sequence joins TRBV15 and TRBJ1-3, with 9 bases identical to TRBD1. Trimming took 4 bases from V and 0 from J; bases not matched to a gene: 4. This CDR3 spans 16 amino acids. Germline V gene sequence: CDR1 LNHNV, CDR2 YYDKDF (reference sequence). The chain's CDR3 is CATSTGQGDSGNTIYF. Written as DNA, the CDR3 is TGTGCCACCAGCACGGGACAGGGCGACTCTGGAAACACCATATATTTT.

This clonotype was found many times. The chain combines TRBV7-9 with TRBJ2-7, with TRBD2 as a possible D gene (5 bases). Per germline, CDR1 SEHNR and CDR2 FQNEAQ (reference sequence). V was trimmed by 1 base and J by 3 bases, leaving 16 bases between them. This CDR3 has 16 residues. CDR3 bases: TGTGCCAGCAGCTTAGGGGTCGGGGTCGGATTCTACGAGCAGTACTTC. It translates to CASSLGVGVGFYEQYF.

There are a few counts of this clonotype. The chain is built from TRBV7-4 and TRBJ2-3; maybe TRBD1 (6 bases). The CDR3 extends over 17 amino acids. Germline V lookup: CDR1 SGHVT, CDR2 SQSDAQ. V gave up 4 bases and J gave up 1 base, with 18 bases separating them. CDR3: CASSSQDRSAGTDTQYF. The CDR3, as DNA: TGTGCCAGCAGCTCCCAAGACAGGAGCGCTGGCACAGATACGCAGTATTTT. The whole variable domain, filled in from reference TRBV7-4 and TRBJ2-3, reads GAGVSQSPRYKVAKRGRDVALRCDSISGHVTLYWYRQTLGQGSEVLTYSQSDAQRDKSGRPSGRFSAERPERSVSTLKIQRTEQGDSAVYLCASSSQDRSAGTDTQYFGPGTRLTVL.

This clonotype appeared once. V usage is TRBV24-1 and J usage is TRBJ2-1, with 12 positions matching TRBD2. The trim removed 2 bases at V and 4 bases at J, leaving 5 bases unmatched. Germline CDR1 reads KGHDR; CDR2 reads SFDVKD. The CDR3 totals 17 residues. CDR3 bases: TGTGCCACCAGTGATTCCGGACTAGCGGGGCGTTACAATGAGCAGTTCTTC. Translation gives CATSDSGLAGRYNEQFF.

In this sample, this clonotype turned up a few times. This chain links TRBV6-8 with TRBJ1-2, with unresolved D. The CDR3 covers 15 residues. The V end was cut by 2 bases, the J end by 4 bases, with 14 bases between. Germline V CDR1 and CDR2: MNHGY, SAAAGT. The CDR3 protein is CASSYRGDGSYGYTF. Written as DNA, the CDR3 is TGTGCCAGCAGTTACCGCGGGGATGGGTCCTATGGCTACACCTTC.

This clonotype was counted at least ten times. The V gene is TRBV19, the J gene TRBJ2-1; no reliable D call. The germline V gene encodes CDR1 LNHDA and CDR2 SQIVND (reference sequence). The CDR3 has 11 residues. V dropped 3 bases and J dropped 10 bases, with 7 bases sitting between them. The chain's CDR3 is CASSIGGEQFF. The CDR3 nucleotides read TGTGCCAGTAGTATTGGCGGAGAGCAGTTCTTC.

This clonotype was seen more than once but under ten times. CDR3 region: CATSDPYSSNQPQHF. CDR3 coding DNA: TGTGCCACCAGTGATCCCTACAGCAGCAATCAGCCCCAGCATTTT. The chain carries TRBV24-1 and TRBJ1-5, with D unresolved. CDR1 and CDR2 from the germline V gene are KGHDR and SFDVKD. V was clipped by 3 bases and J by 1 base, with 9 bases between them. CDR3 length: 15 amino acids.

In its sample, this clonotype was seen many times. This chain joins TRBV4-2 and TRBJ2-1, with 8 bases fitting TRBD2. The junction had 7 bases not matched to a gene; V was cut back by 4 bases and J by 2 bases. The CDR3 length is 16 residues. The V gene's germline CDR1 is LGHNA and CDR2 YNFKEQ. CDR3 DNA: TGTGCCAGCAGCCCGGGGGGGAACCTAGCCTACAATGAGCAGTTCTTC. As protein: CASSPGGNLAYNEQFF.

The CDR3 DNA is TGTGCCAGCAGCTCCCGACACTCCTACGAGCAGTACTTC. Protein product: CASSSRHSYEQYF. This rearrangement joins TRBV11-2 to TRBJ2-7; no definite D call. The CDR3 is 13 residues long. Per the germline V gene, CDR1 is SGHAT and CDR2 is FQNNGV. Trimming removed 4 bases at V and 0 bases at J, with 7 bases between.

This clonotype was seen more than once but under ten times. In nucleotides, the CDR3 is TGTGCCAGCAGTTGGGGGGGGTTGATAGGCTCCTACAATGAGCAGTTCTTC. Translating it yields CASSWGGLIGSYNEQFF. The genes are TRBV6-5 and TRBJ2-1, with 7 nucleotides matching TRBD2. This CDR3 has 17 amino acids. V lost 4 bases, J lost 0 bases, and 9 bases stayed unmatched. From germline, CDR1 is MNHEY and CDR2 SVGAGI.

The gene calls are TRBV7-8 and TRBJ1-5; TRBD1 agrees at 7 bases. With V trimmed by 1 base and J by 6 bases, 3 bases remained unmatched. This CDR3 is built from 14 residues. From germline, CDR1 is SGHVS and CDR2 FQNEAQ. The CDR3 reads CASSLEGTVQPQHF. The CDR3 DNA sequence: TGTGCCAGCAGCTTAGAGGGGACAGTTCAGCCCCAGCATTTT.

The chain combines TRBV6-2 or TRBV6-3 with TRBJ2-7; a weak D match, TRBD2 (7 bases). The CDR3 extends over 14 amino acids. V was shortened by 2 bases and J by 5 bases, with 13 bases between the two germline ends. Germline CDR1 is MNHEY and CDR2 is SVGEGT. CDR3 region: CASSYEGDYDEQYV. The CDR3, as DNA: TGTGCCAGCAGTTACGAGGGGGACTACGACGAGCAGTACGTC.

V is TRBV28 and J is TRBJ2-5; TRBD2 aligns across 16 bases. Germline V gene sequence: CDR1 MDHEN, CDR2 SYDVKM. The CDR3 extends over 17 amino acids. J was trimmed by 4 bases and V by 5 bases; bases with no gene match: 7. The CDR3 sequence is CASSPGLAGGLRETQYF. In nucleotides, the CDR3 is TGTGCCAGCAGTCCGGGACTAGCGGGGGGGCTCAGAGAGACCCAGTACTTC.

The genes are TRBV19 and TRBJ2-1, with 9 bases fitting TRBD1. Per germline, CDR1 LNHDA and CDR2 SQIVND (reference sequence). The CDR3 runs to 15 residues. V shed 3 bases, J shed 7 bases, and the junction held 7 bases outside the gene matches. CDR3 protein: CASSILDRGGNEQFF. The CDR3 region has the DNA TGTGCCAGTAGTATCCTGGACAGGGGAGGTAATGAGCAGTTCTTC.

The V call is TRBV6-5, the J call TRBJ2-4; the D is unclear. Trimming pared 0 bases from V and 5 bases from J, leaving 14 bases between. The CDR3 is 16 amino acids. CDR1 is MNHEY and CDR2 is SVGAGI in the germline V gene. The CDR3 DNA is TGTGCCAGCAGTTACTCGAATTTGAGTCCTCAAAACATTCAGTACTTC. Its protein is CASSYSNLSPQNIQYF.

The V call is TRBV7-4, the J call TRBJ1-1; D might be TRBD1 (6 bases). The CDR3 is 15 residues long. Germline V gene sequence: CDR1 SGHVT, CDR2 SQSDAQ. V lost 7 bases and J lost 4, with 19 bases in between. CDR3 loop: CASTPSAQGRTEAFF. Here the CDR3 DNA reads TGTGCCAGCACCCCGTCGGCCCAGGGGCGCACTGAAGCTTTCTTT. The complete variable domain, with remaining parts taken from reference TRBV7-4 and TRBJ1-1, reads GAGVSQSPRYKVAKRGRDVALRCDSISGHVTLYWYRQTLGQGSEVLTYSQSDAQRDKSGRPSGRFSAERPERSVSTLKIQRTEQGDSAVYLCASTPSAQGRTEAFFGQGTRLTVV.